The 10 T cell receptor beta chains below were found in one sample sequenced in a study of blood T cell repertoires in COVID-19. TCRdb's table, derived via immunoSEQ multiplex PCR, lists solely in-frame clones and lacks some. The table lists about 300,000 clones, around 85% of them singletons. Material for sequencing was PBMCs or T cells enriched from blood (not recorded which). The receptors derive from a woman in her 30s who had been exposed to COVID-19.

The chain couples TRBV11-2 to TRBJ1-6, with D uncertain. V lost 0 bases, J lost 4 bases, and 7 bases lay in between. The germline CDR1 and CDR2 sequences are SGHAT and FQNNGV. The CDR3 is 15 amino acids. The CDR3 reads CASSLESSYNSPLHF. The DNA of the CDR3 is TGTGCCAGCAGCTTAGAATCCAGTTATAATTCACCCCTCCACTTT.

The genes are TRBV28 and TRBJ1-3; 7 bases agree with TRBD1. Germline V gene sequence: CDR1 MDHEN, CDR2 SYDVKM. The CDR3 loop spans 17 amino acids. Trimming removed 3 bases from V and 1 base from J; junction bases left unmatched: 9. The CDR3 reads CASSFLVGGRSGNTIYF. CDR3 DNA sequence: TGTGCCAGCAGTTTTCTGGTAGGGGGCAGATCTGGAAACACCATATATTTT. Full variable domain (missing parts from reference TRBV28 and TRBJ1-3): DVKVTQSSRYLVKRTGEKVFLECVQDMDHENMFWYRQDPGLGLRLIYFSYDVKMKEKGDIPEGYSVSREKKERFSLILESASTNQTSMYLCASSFLVGGRSGNTIYFGEGSWLTVV.

The chain is built from TRBV27 and TRBJ2-5, with D tentatively TRBD1 (5 bases). The V and J ends lost 5 bases and 5 bases respectively, with 15 bases between them. Per germline, CDR1 MNHEY and CDR2 SMNVEV (reference sequence). The CDR3 is made up of 14 amino acids. The CDR3 DNA is TGTGCCAGCAGTGTTACAGTCTCAGGGGAGACCCAGTACTTC. It codes for CASSVTVSGETQYF.

The chain has TRBV18 and TRBJ2-1, with 10 nucleotides matching TRBD2. Germline V CDR1 and CDR2: KGHSH, LQKENI. Losses at the gene ends were 2 bases for V and 6 bases for J; bases not matched to a gene: 7. The CDR3 extends over 16 amino acids. The CDR3 coding sequence is TGTGCCAGCTCACCATCGGAGCGGGGGGGCTTCAATGAGCAGTTCTTC. Protein: CASSPSERGGFNEQFF.

The chain links TRBV6-5 to TRBJ2-5; 12 bases are a match to TRBD1. Germline lookup yields CDR1 MNHEY and CDR2 SVGAGI. The CDR3 runs to 15 residues. Unmatched junction bases numbered 5, after V lost 6 bases and J lost 3 bases. The chain's CDR3 is CASRRDRGLKETQYF. The CDR3 nucleotides are TGTGCCAGCAGGAGGGACAGGGGGCTAAAAGAGACCCAGTACTTC.

This clone was seen just once. This chain connects TRBV28 to TRBJ1-2; TRBD1 aligns across 11 bases. The CDR3 is 15 amino acids. V lost 4 bases and J lost 5; bases outside the gene matches: 6. Germline-derived CDR1 and CDR2 are MDHEN and SYDVKM. The CDR3 nucleotides read TGTGCCAGCAGTTCCAGGACAGGGGGCTCTTATGGCTACACCTTC. This codes for CASSSRTGGSYGYTF.

A single count supports this clone. The V and J genes are TRBV28 and TRBJ1-1, with D possibly TRBD1 on 6 matching bases. Deletions cut 4 bases from V and 2 bases from J, with 14 bases between. Germline CDR1 reads MDHEN; CDR2 reads SYDVKM. The CDR3 length is 15 residues. CDR3 nucleotide sequence: TGTGCCAGCAGTTCCGCCGGGACACTTAACACTGAAGCTTTCTTT. Translation: CASSSAGTLNTEAFF. Supplemented by reference TRBV28 and TRBJ1-1, the full variable domain reads DVKVTQSSRYLVKRTGEKVFLECVQDMDHENMFWYRQDPGLGLRLIYFSYDVKMKEKGDIPEGYSVSREKKERFSLILESASTNQTSMYLCASSSAGTLNTEAFFGQGTRLTVV.

This clone showed up just a few times. The chain joins TRBV5-1 to TRBJ1-5; D remains ambiguous. Trimming shortened V by 2 bases and J by 4 bases, and 7 bases separated the two germline ends. The CDR3 is made up of 13 amino acids. CDR1 SGHRS and CDR2 YFSETQ come from the germline V gene. CDR3 nucleotide sequence: TGCGCCAGCAGCTTTTCTTCGAATCAGCCCCAGCATTTT. It translates to CASSFSSNQPQHF.

This rearrangement joins TRBV29-1 to TRBJ1-1; the D gene is possibly TRBD1 (6 bases). Germline V gene lookup returns CDR1 SQVTM and CDR2 ANQGSEA. V was shortened by 5 bases and J by 4 bases, with 8 bases between the two germline ends. The CDR3 extends over 11 amino acids. The CDR3 spells CSVQGITEAFF. CDR3 coding DNA: TGCAGCGTTCAGGGGATCACTGAAGCTTTCTTT.

Comment on this clone: A much more abundant neighbour one base away suggests this may be a read error. This chain joins TRBV11-2 and TRBJ2-6, with D uncertain. CDR3 length: 14 residues. Germline V gene lookup returns CDR1 SGHAT and CDR2 FQNNGV. V shed 5 bases and J shed 0 bases, with 5 bases lying between them. CDR3 sequence (DNA): TGTGCCAGCAGCCCCCTCTCTGGGGCCAACGTCCTGACTTTC. As protein: CASSPLSGANVLTF.